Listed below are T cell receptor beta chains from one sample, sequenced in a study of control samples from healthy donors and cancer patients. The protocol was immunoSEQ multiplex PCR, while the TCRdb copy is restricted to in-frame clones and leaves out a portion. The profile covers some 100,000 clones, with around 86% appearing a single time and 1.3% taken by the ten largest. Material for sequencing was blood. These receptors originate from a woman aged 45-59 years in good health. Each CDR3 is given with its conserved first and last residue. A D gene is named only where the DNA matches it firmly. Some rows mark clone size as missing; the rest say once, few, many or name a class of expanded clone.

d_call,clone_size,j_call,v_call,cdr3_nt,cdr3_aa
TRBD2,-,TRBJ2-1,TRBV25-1,TGTGCCAGCAGTGGTCTAGCGGTAGCTGGAGGTGAGCAGTTCTTC,CASSGLAVAGGEQFF
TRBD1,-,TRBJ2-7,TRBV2,TGTGCCAGCAGTGAACACGACAGGGGGCCCCCCGAGCAGTACTTC,CASSEHDRGPPEQYF
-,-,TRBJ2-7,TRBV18,TGTGCCAGCTCACCAAACGCCTACGAGCAGTACTTC,CASSPNAYEQYF
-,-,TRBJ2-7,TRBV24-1,TGTGCCACCAGTGATTTAAGGGCCGGGACTTCCCCCTCTGTCGAGCAGTACTTC,CATSDLRAGTSPSVEQYF
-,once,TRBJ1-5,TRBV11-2,TGTGCCAGCAGCGTCCTGGGGCAGCCCCAGCATTTT,CASSVLGQPQHF
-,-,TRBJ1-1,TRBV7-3,TGTGCCAGCAGCCCGCTAGGGGAATGGGGGAACACTGAAGCTTTCTTT,CASSPLGEWGNTEAFF
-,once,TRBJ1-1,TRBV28,TGTGCCAGCAGTTTAGGGTCCCGCACAGGCACTGAAGCTTTCTTT,CASSLGSRTGTEAFF
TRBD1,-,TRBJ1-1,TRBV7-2,TGTGCCAGCAGCTTAGAAGGACAGGGGTGGACTGAAGCTTTCTTT,CASSLEGQGWTEAFF
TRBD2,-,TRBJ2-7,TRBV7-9,TGTGCCAGCACCTCCGGGGTAGGCGGGAGGGCCTACGAGCAGTACTTC,CASTSGVGGRAYEQYF
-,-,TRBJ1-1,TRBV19,TGTGCCAGCTCTCACCCTCGGGGTACGAGGGACACTGAAGCTTTCTTT,CASSHPRGTRDTEAFF
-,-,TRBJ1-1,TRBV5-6,TGTGCCAGCAGCTTGACCCGGTGGACGGCTAACACTGAAGCTTTCTTT,CASSLTRWTANTEAFF
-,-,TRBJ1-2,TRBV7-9,TGTGCCAGCAGCTTACGGGAGGGGACTCTGGACTACACCTTC,CASSLREGTLDYTF
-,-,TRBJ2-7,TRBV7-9,TGTGCCAGCAGCTTCAGGTGGACCTACGAGCAGTACTTC,CASSFRWTYEQYF
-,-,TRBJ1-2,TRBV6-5,TGTGCCAGCAGTTACTCGCTTGACCCTGGGGGAGGCTACACCTTC,CASSYSLDPGGGYTF